These 24 T cell receptor beta chains share one sample of origin, sequenced in a study. TCRdb redid the calling of the RT-PCR reads with MiXCR, one entry per CDR3 protein. The data hold about 700,000 distinct CDR3 sequences, with 14% observed a single time. Sequenced sample: memory CD4+ T cells from blood. Receptor source: a female donor in good health, serving as a healthy control.

This clonotype was found a few times. The chain recombines TRBV6-1 with TRBJ2-1; tentatively, D is TRBD1 (5 bases). Deletions cut 6 bases from V and 5 bases from J, with 17 bases between. Germline lookup yields CDR1 MNHNS and CDR2 SASEGT. The CDR3 runs to 15 residues. The CDR3 protein is CASRPVGAYHNEQFF. The CDR3 DNA reads as TGTGCCAGCAGGCCGGTAGGGGCTTATCACAATGAGCAGTTCTTC.

In its sample, this clonotype was seen many times. This chain joins TRBV20-1 and TRBJ2-2, with D maybe TRBD1 (5 bases). The CDR3 length is 14 residues. Trimming pared 6 bases from V and 3 bases from J, leaving 14 bases between. Germline V gene lookup returns CDR1 DFQATT and CDR2 SNEGSKA (reference sequence). The CDR3 reads CSARTGPDTGELFF. The CDR3 DNA reads as TGCAGTGCCAGAACAGGTCCAGACACCGGGGAGCTGTTTTTT.

This clonotype was picked up many times. The chain employs TRBV10-3 and TRBJ2-1; TRBD2 aligns across 11 bases. This CDR3 is 15 amino acids long. The trim removed 6 bases at V and 7 bases at J, leaving 8 bases unmatched. Germline V gene data show CDR1 as ENHRY and CDR2 as SYGVKD. The CDR3 DNA follows: TGTGCCATCAGATGGACTAGCGGGCCCTTAAATGAGCAGTTCTTC. Protein sequence: CAIRWTSGPLNEQFF.

The gene calls are TRBV3-1 and TRBJ2-5; TRBD2 matches at 9 bases. CDR1 and CDR2 (germline): LGHDT, YNNKEL (reference sequence). CDR3 length: 18 residues. The ends lost 3 bases at V and 5 bases at J; junction bases unmatched: 16. The CDR3 sequence is CASSQHRAGGPGRETQYF. CDR3 nucleotides: TGTGCCAGCAGCCAGCATAGGGCGGGAGGGCCGGGTCGGGAGACCCAGTACTTC.

This clonotype was observed a handful of times. This chain uses TRBV7-2 with TRBJ1-4, with 10 bases fitting TRBD1. The germline gives CDR1 SGHTA, CDR2 FQGNSA. The CDR3 loop spans 13 amino acids. V dropped 7 bases and J dropped 8; count of bases not matched to a gene: 4. CDR3 in DNA: TGTGCCAGCAACGACAGGGGGCCCGAAAAACTGTTTTTT. This codes for CASNDRGPEKLFF. Using reference TRBV7-2 and TRBJ1-4 for the parts outside the CDR3, the full variable domain is GAGVSQSPSNKVTEKGKDVELRCDPISGHTALYWYRQSLGQGLEFLIYFQGNSAPDKSGLPSDRFSAERTGGSVSTLTIQRTQQEDSAVYLCASNDRGPEKLFFGSGTQLSVL.

This clonotype was counted a few times. CDR3 in amino acids: CASSWTGVDSGANVLTF. CDR3 nucleotide sequence: TGTGCCAGCAGTTGGACAGGGGTTGACTCTGGGGCCAACGTCCTGACTTTC. The V call is TRBV6-2 or TRBV6-3, the J call TRBJ2-6, with 9 bases aligning to TRBD1. The germline gives CDR1 MNHEY, CDR2 SVGEGT. CDR3 length: 17 residues. V was pared by 4 bases and J by 0 bases, with 4 bases of the junction left unmatched.

The chain joins TRBV28 to TRBJ2-5, with 9 bases that match TRBD2. V shed 5 bases, J shed 0 bases, and the junction held 7 bases outside the gene matches. Germline CDR1 and CDR2: MDHEN and SYDVKM. CDR3 size: 16 residues. The CDR3 DNA is TGTGCCAGCAGTCGCGGACTAGCGAATAACCAAGAGACCCAGTACTTC. The encoded protein is CASSRGLANNQETQYF.

This clonotype was observed a few times. The chain recombines TRBV7-2 with TRBJ2-1; D may be TRBD1 (6 bases). The CDR3 runs to 17 residues. The germline V gene encodes CDR1 SGHTA and CDR2 FQGNSA. The V and J ends lost 1 base and 0 bases respectively, with 13 bases between them. Written as DNA, the CDR3 is TGTGCCAGCAGCTTAGGACAGGTGGTCCCCTCCTACAATGAGCAGTTCTTC. Protein: CASSLGQVVPSYNEQFF. The full variable domain, rest sourced from reference TRBV7-2 and TRBJ2-1, is GAGVSQSPSNKVTEKGKDVELRCDPISGHTALYWYRQSLGQGLEFLIYFQGNSAPDKSGLPSDRFSAERTGGSVSTLTIQRTQQEDSAVYLCASSLGQVVPSYNEQFFGPGTRLTVL.

As regards this clonotype: The junction does not match germline at one end; this may be a read error. The chain links TRBV5-1 to TRBJ2-7; the match to TRBD1 covers 9 bases. Looked up from germline, CDR1 is SGHRS and CDR2 is YFSETQ. The CDR3 is 15 amino acids. The CDR3 region is CASNLGQGDSYEQYF. CDR3 DNA sequence: TGCGCCAGCAACTTGGGACAGGGAGATTCCTACGAGCAGTACTTC.

This clonotype was counted between two and nine times. The chain couples TRBV6-1 to TRBJ1-5, with D possibly matching TRBD1 (5 bases). Trimming removed 2 bases from V and 2 bases from J, with 10 bases in between. The germline V gene has CDR1 MNHNS and CDR2 SASEGT. This CDR3 has 15 residues. The CDR3 DNA reads TGTGCCAGCAGTGAAAGGGGCACGGGCAATCAGCCCCAGCATTTT. It codes for CASSERGTGNQPQHF.

The sample holds many counts of this clonotype. This chain joins TRBV6-2 or TRBV6-3 and TRBJ2-7; D is unresolved. The CDR3 loop spans 12 amino acids. V was pared by 3 bases and J by 4 bases, with 7 bases between. The germline gives CDR1 MNHEY, CDR2 SVGEGT. The CDR3 region is CASSYGRYEQYF. The CDR3 nucleotides read TGTGCCAGCAGTTATGGGCGGTACGAGCAGTACTTC.

The rearrangement joins TRBV7-9 to TRBJ2-5; tentatively, D is TRBD1 (6 bases). This CDR3 has 13 amino acids. Trimming took 5 bases from V and 5 from J, leaving 12 bases between them. Germline V gene sequence: CDR1 SEHNR, CDR2 FQNEAQ (reference sequence). CDR3: CASSPVQGETQYF. Written as DNA, the CDR3 is TGTGCCAGCAGCCCCGTGCAGGGGGAGACCCAGTACTTC.

This clonotype was picked up many times. The chain uses TRBV11-2 and TRBJ2-3, with D possibly matching TRBD2 (6 bases). Trimming took 7 bases from V and 4 from J, leaving 21 bases between them. Germline V lookup: CDR1 SGHAT, CDR2 FQNNGV. The CDR3 is 16 residues long. This CDR3 reads CASNPLVGGSADTQYF. The CDR3, as DNA: TGTGCCAGCAACCCTCTCGTTGGAGGGTCGGCAGATACGCAGTATTTT.

A few counts support this clonotype. V and J are TRBV20-1 and TRBJ2-1; possibly TRBD2 for D (6 bases). V was pared by 3 bases and J by 4 bases, with 25 bases between. The CDR3 extends over 18 amino acids. Germline lookup yields CDR1 DFQATT and CDR2 SNEGSKA (reference sequence). The CDR3: CSASPLDLSRDLYNEQFF. In nucleotides, the CDR3 is TGCAGTGCTAGTCCCCTGGACCTATCGAGGGACTTGTACAATGAGCAGTTCTTC.

Only a few counts were recorded for this clonotype. CDR3 DNA: TGCAGTGCTAGAGGGGGGAGATGGCAGCTGAACACTGAAGCTTTCTTT. Protein product: CSARGGRWQLNTEAFF. The chain combines TRBV20-1 with TRBJ1-1; D possibly corresponds to TRBD1 (5 bases). Germline V gene data show CDR1 as DFQATT and CDR2 as SNEGSKA (reference sequence). The CDR3 loop spans 16 amino acids. V was shortened by 1 base and J by 0 bases, with 15 bases between the two germline ends.

The V and J genes are TRBV7-2 and TRBJ1-2; the match to TRBD1 covers 8 bases. CDR3 size: 14 residues. The germline gives CDR1 SGHTA, CDR2 FQGNSA. V was clipped by 5 bases and J by 3 bases; unmatched bases: 5. The CDR3 nucleotides read TGTGCCAGCAGCCATGACAGGGGTGACTATGGCTACACCTTC. Protein sequence: CASSHDRGDYGYTF.

This clonotype was detected a few times. The chain carries TRBV3-1 and TRBJ2-1; no clear D. Germline CDR1 and CDR2: LGHDT and YNNKEL (reference sequence). The ends were cut back, 1 base at V and 7 bases at J, with 8 bases in the middle. The CDR3 has 13 residues. CDR3 bases: TGTGCCAGCAGCCAAGGGACCCTTAATGAGCAGTTCTTC. Translating gives CASSQGTLNEQFF.

This clonotype appeared a few times. This chain uses TRBV7-9 with TRBJ2-5, with 8 nucleotides matching TRBD2. Germline lookup yields CDR1 SEHNR and CDR2 FQNEAQ (reference sequence). V shed 5 bases, J shed 6 bases, and the junction held 17 bases outside the gene matches. CDR3 length equals 17 residues. The DNA for the CDR3 is TGTGCCAGCAGCGGACGGGGGGGGAGTGCTGGTGTGAAGACCCAGTACTTC. Protein sequence: CASSGRGGSAGVKTQYF. Variable domain in full (rest from reference TRBV7-9 and TRBJ2-5): DTGVSQNPRHKITKRGQNVTFRCDPISEHNRLYWYRQTLGQGPEFLTYFQNEAQLEKSRLLSDRFSAERPKGSFSTLEIQRTEQGDSAMYLCASSGRGGSAGVKTQYFGPGTRLLVL.

Regarding this clonotype: Mismatch with germline at one junction end may stem from a read error. The chain recombines TRBV20-1 with TRBJ1-1; TRBD1 aligns across 8 bases. The CDR3 has 16 amino acids. Germline V gene data show CDR1 as DFQATT and CDR2 as SNEGSKA (reference sequence). The CDR3 sequence is CSASGQGALSNTEALF. In nucleotides, the CDR3 is TGCAGTGCTTCCGGACAGGGCGCCCTCTCTAACACTGAAGCTCTCTTT.

In nucleotides, the CDR3 is TGTGCCAGCAGCTCACCCGAGTCCCAGGGAGAGACCCAGTACTTC. This translates into CASSSPESQGETQYF. The chain is built from TRBV5-4 and TRBJ2-5; TRBD1 is a possible D gene (5 bases). In germline, CDR1 is SGHNT, CDR2 YYREEE (reference sequence). Trimming left V 3 bases short and J 4 bases short, with 16 bases between. This CDR3 contains 15 residues.

This clonotype turned up a few times. The J gene is TRBJ2-7, the V gene TRBV12-3 or TRBV12-4; TRBD2 is a possible D gene (5 bases). Between the trimmed V and J ends, which lost 1 base and 4 bases, there was a span of 14 bases. CDR3 length: 15 residues. The CDR3 here is CASSLGRTEAYEQYF. The CDR3 coding sequence is TGTGCCAGCAGTTTAGGGAGGACGGAAGCTTACGAGCAGTACTTC.

This rearrangement joins TRBV20-1 to TRBJ2-1; 8 nucleotides align to TRBD2. CDR3 size: 14 residues. Germline V gives CDR1 DFQATT, CDR2 SNEGSKA (reference sequence). V was pared by 3 bases and J by 9 bases, with 10 bases of the junction left unmatched. The CDR3 DNA reads as TGCAGTGCTAGTGGTCCCGGGAGGGCCGGTGAGCAGTTCTTC. Its translation is CSASGPGRAGEQFF.

This chain uses TRBV3-1 with TRBJ1-2; D gene uncertain. The V end lost 0 bases, the J end lost 5 bases, and 7 bases lay between the germline ends. The germline V gene has CDR1 LGHDT and CDR2 YNNKEL (reference sequence). The CDR3 is 13 amino acids. CDR3 bases: TGTGCCAGCAGCCAAGAACCCCGATATGGCTACACCTTC. It encodes CASSQEPRYGYTF.

This clonotype was seen a few times. The J gene is TRBJ2-2, the V gene TRBV5-1; 8 nucleotides line up with TRBD1. The V and J ends lost 3 bases and 5 bases, in that order; junction bases with no gene match: 6. Germline loops: CDR1 SGHRS, CDR2 YFSETQ. CDR3 size: 15 residues. CDR3 sequence (DNA): TGCGCCAGCAGCTCCCAGGGGGCTGGAACCGGGGAGCTGTTTTTT. This gives the protein CASSSQGAGTGELFF.